This T cell receptor beta chain was obtained from a study of shared clonotypes between healthy human individuals. The assay used deep level. Genomic DNA belonging to each subset was distributed in equal measure over several immunoSEQ plates. The table came from immunoSEQ multiplex PCR; TCRdb's copy has only in-frame clones and leaves some out. The sample comprises about 700,000 clones, 92% of which are singletons, and approximately 22% rests with the top ten. Germline trimming cut 3 bases from V and 3 bases from J; bases unmatched to any gene: 5. This CDR3 spans 16 amino acids. Naivety among CD8 cells was defined by CD45RO negativity and positive CCR7 selection, thereby excluding terminally differentiated effector memory CD45RA+ cells.

This receptor was obtained from a young man in good health. This chain joins TRBV23-1 and TRBJ2-1, with 10 bases matching TRBD2. TRBV23-1 is placed among ORFs of uncertain function. Sequencing input: naive CD8+ T cells sorted from blood. CDR3 residues: CASSHMGLARYNEQFF. In nucleotides, the CDR3 is TGCGCCAGCAGTCATATGGGACTAGCGCGCTACAATGAGCAGTTCTTC.